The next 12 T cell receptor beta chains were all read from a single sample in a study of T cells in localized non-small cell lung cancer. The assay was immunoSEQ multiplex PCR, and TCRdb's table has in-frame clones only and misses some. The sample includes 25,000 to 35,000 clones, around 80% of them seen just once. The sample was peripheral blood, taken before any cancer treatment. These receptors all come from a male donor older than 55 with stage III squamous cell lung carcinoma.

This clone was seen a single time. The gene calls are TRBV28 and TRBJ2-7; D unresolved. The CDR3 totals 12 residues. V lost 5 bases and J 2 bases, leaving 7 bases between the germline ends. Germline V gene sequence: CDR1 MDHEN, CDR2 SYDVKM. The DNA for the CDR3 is TGTGCCAGCAGTACGCTAACCTACGAGCAGTACTTC. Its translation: CASSTLTYEQYF. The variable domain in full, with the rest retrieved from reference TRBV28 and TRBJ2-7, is DVKVTQSSRYLVKRTGEKVFLECVQDMDHENMFWYRQDPGLGLRLIYFSYDVKMKEKGDIPEGYSVSREKKERFSLILESASTNQTSMYLCASSTLTYEQYFGPGTRLTVT.

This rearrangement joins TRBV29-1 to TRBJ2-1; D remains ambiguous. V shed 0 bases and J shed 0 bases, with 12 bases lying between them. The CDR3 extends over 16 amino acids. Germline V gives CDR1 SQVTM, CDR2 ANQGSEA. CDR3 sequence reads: CSVEDPKVSSYNEQFF. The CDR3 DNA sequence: TGCAGCGTTGAAGATCCGAAGGTTAGCTCCTACAATGAGCAGTTCTTC.

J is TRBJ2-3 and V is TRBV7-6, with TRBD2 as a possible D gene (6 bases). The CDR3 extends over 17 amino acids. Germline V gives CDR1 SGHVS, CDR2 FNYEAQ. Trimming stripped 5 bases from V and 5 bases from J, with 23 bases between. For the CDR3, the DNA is TGTGCCAGCAGCCAGAAACAAGCGGGTAATGGTATAGATACGCAGTATTTT. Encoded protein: CASSQKQAGNGIDTQYF.

CDR3 nucleotide sequence: TGTGCCAGCAGGATCAGGGCTTCAACCATGGAGACCCAGTACTTC. Encoded protein: CASRIRASTMETQYF. The J gene is TRBJ2-5, the V gene TRBV28; possibly TRBD1 for D (5 bases). Germline V lookup: CDR1 MDHEN, CDR2 SYDVKM. V was trimmed by 6 bases and J by 5 bases, leaving 19 bases between them. The CDR3 runs 15 residues.

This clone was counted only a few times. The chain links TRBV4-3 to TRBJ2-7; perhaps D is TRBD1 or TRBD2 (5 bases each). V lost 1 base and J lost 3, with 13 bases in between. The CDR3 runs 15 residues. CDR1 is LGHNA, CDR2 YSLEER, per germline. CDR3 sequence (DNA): TGCGCCAGCAGCCAAGCCCCAGGGACGTTCTACGAGCAGTACTTC. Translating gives CASSQAPGTFYEQYF.

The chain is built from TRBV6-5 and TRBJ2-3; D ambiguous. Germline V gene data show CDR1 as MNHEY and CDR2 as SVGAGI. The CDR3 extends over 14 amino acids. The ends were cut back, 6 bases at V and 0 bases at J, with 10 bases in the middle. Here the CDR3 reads CASRGWFSTDTQYF. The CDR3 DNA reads TGTGCCAGCAGAGGCTGGTTTAGCACAGATACGCAGTATTTT.

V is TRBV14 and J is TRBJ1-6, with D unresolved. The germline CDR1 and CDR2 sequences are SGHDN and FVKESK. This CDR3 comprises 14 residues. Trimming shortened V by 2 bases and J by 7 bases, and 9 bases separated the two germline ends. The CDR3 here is CASSQRLGNSPLHF. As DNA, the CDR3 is TGTGCCAGCAGCCAACGACTCGGGAATTCACCCCTCCACTTT.

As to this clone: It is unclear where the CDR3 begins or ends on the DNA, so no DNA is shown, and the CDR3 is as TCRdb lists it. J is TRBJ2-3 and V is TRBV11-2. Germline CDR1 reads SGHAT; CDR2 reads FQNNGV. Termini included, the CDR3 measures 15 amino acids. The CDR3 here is CASSFLYQHKDTQYF.

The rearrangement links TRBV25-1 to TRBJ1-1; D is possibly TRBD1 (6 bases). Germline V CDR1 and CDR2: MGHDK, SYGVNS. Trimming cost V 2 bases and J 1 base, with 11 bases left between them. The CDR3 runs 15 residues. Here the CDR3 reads CASSELGTQNTEAFF. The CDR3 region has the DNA TGTGCCAGCAGTGAACTCGGGACACAGAACACTGAAGCTTTCTTT.

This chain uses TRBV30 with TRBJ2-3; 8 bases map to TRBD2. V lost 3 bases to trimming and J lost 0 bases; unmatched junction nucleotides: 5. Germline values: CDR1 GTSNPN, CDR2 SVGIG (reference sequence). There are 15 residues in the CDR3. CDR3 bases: TGTGCCTGGAGGAGCGGGGGCTCTAGCACAGATACGCAGTATTTT. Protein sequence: CAWRSGGSSTDTQYF. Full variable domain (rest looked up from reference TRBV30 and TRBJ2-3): SQTIHQWPATLVQPVGSPLSLECTVEGTSNPNLYWYRQAAGRGLQLLFYSVGIGQISSEVPQNLSASRPQDRQFILSSKKLLLSDSGFYLCAWRSGGSSTDTQYFGPGTRLTVL.

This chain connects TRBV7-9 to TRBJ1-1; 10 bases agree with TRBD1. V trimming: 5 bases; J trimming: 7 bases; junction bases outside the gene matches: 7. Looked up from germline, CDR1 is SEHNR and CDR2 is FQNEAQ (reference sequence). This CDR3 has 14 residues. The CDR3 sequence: CASSRDRGSYEAFF. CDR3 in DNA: TGTGCCAGCAGCCGGGACAGGGGATCATATGAAGCTTTCTTT.

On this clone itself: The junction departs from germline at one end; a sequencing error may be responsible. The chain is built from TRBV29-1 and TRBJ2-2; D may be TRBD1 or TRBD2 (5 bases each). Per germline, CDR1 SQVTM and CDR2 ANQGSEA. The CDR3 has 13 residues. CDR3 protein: CSAERDRTGELFF. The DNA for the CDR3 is TGCAGCGCTGAACGGGACCGGACCGGGGAGCTGTTTTTT.